This TCR beta chain originates from a study of blood T cell repertoires in COVID-19. Study at large: Samples taken during acute and convalescent COVID-19 were collected in the United States, Italy and Spain. The cDNA or gDNA used as material had been derived from T cells, B-cell-depleted T cells, or PBMCs.

Trimming took 1 base from V and 4 from J; bases not matched to a gene: 1. Germline V gene data show CDR1 as LGHNT and CDR2 as FRNRAP. This CDR3 has 13 amino acids. Per the original methods: How many nucleated cells were present was estimated from reference gene primer amplification. Here immunoSEQ multiplex PCR was the method, and the copy in TCRdb shows in-frame clones only, minus some. V and J calls and clone size are those listed in that table; D and trimming were worked out from the DNA. The table records tens of thousands of clones, 84% of them present only once. Sequenced sample: peripheral blood. The TCR was taken from a man between 65 and 80 years old with acute or convalescent COVID-19. The V and J genes are TRBV12-5 and TRBJ2-7, with TRBD1 identical over 7 bases. The CDR3, as DNA: TGTGCTAGTGGTTTGGACAGGGGTTACGAGCAGTACTTC. As protein: CASGLDRGYEQYF.